This TCR beta chain is from a study of blood T cells in healthy people across ages. Looking at the study overall: Per two T cells, about one barcoded beta molecule was captured through template switching. General study results and limits: It was the long-lived donors that had more naive CD4+ cells and higher diversity than aged donors. Older individuals had lower TCR beta diversity per million T cells (the decline was roughly linear).

This CDR3 comprises 18 residues. CDR1 and CDR2 from the germline V gene are MNHEY and SVGAGI. V was clipped by 0 bases and J by 3 bases; unmatched bases: 8. A word on this clonotype: Antigen: not known.

Then a second PCR, running roughly 6 to 12 cycles, was carried out with a sample-barcoded 5' primer and a J-beta primer mix. Unique molecular identifiers of 12 random nucleotides labeled each cDNA. MiXCR, run by TCRdb on the 5' RACE reads, gives a single entry per CDR3 protein. The sample shows some 900,000 distinct CDR3 sequences, under 50% of them seen only once. The sequenced material came from blood. The gene calls are TRBV6-5 and TRBJ2-3; TRBD2 aligns across 11 bases. This receptor was obtained from a man younger than 40 in good health. CDR3 in amino acids: CASSYSAGTSGRTDTQYF. CDR3 nucleotides: TGTGCCAGCAGTTACTCGGCCGGGACTAGCGGACGGACAGATACGCAGTATTTT.